One and the same sample provided the 13 T cell receptor beta chains below, sequenced in a study of early T cells in non-severe SARS-CoV-2 infection (dated by TCRdb to 2020 to 2022). The method was 5' RACE. Reads for this sample came from a NextSeq 500. TCRdb cleaned the public reads at Q25 with fastp, built clones with MiXCR and kept in-frame beta chains. Rows with one shared CDR3 protein collapse into an entry with the most common genes and DNA. Here the sample has under 70,000 distinct CDR3 sequences; around 8% occur a single time. 8% to 11% of the sample is taken by the ten largest. The input for sequencing was whole blood, taken at baseline. These receptors all come from an adult who was a healthcare worker with PCR-confirmed SARS-CoV-2 infection or an uninfected control (not recorded which).

Many counts were recorded for this clonotype. This chain connects TRBV6-6 to TRBJ2-6; no clear D gene. Germline V lookup: CDR1 MNHNY, CDR2 SVGAGI (reference sequence). CDR3 length equals 14 residues. Trimming left V 7 bases short and J 3 bases short, with 10 bases between. The CDR3 loop is CASTLGDGANVLTF. CDR3 DNA: TGTGCCAGCACGTTGGGCGATGGGGCCAACGTCCTGACTTTC.

The J gene is TRBJ2-3, the V gene TRBV18; D uncertain. This CDR3 has 15 amino acids. Germline V lookup: CDR1 KGHSH, CDR2 LQKENI. The V end was cut by 3 bases, the J end by 0 bases, with 10 bases between. The CDR3 DNA sequence: TGTGCCAGCTCACCCTCCGGCGGTAGCACAGATACGCAGTATTTT. It yields the protein CASSPSGGSTDTQYF.

V is TRBV19 and J is TRBJ1-4; maybe TRBD1 (5 bases). CDR1 is LNHDA, CDR2 SQIVND, per germline (reference sequence). This CDR3 has 13 residues. V was cut by 5 bases and J by 10 bases, with 14 bases left in between. CDR3 sequence (DNA): TGTGCCAGTAGTCCCCCCGACAGACTAAAACTGTTTTTT. It specifies CASSPPDRLKLFF.

The gene calls are TRBV7-9 and TRBJ1-4; TRBD1 matches at 9 bases. CDR1 and CDR2 (germline): SEHNR, FQNEAQ (reference sequence). CDR3 length: 15 amino acids. Trimming took 4 bases from V and 6 from J; bases not matched to a gene: 6. The CDR3 loop reads CASSWGQGSYEKLFF. For the CDR3, the DNA is TGTGCCAGCAGCTGGGGACAGGGCTCATATGAAAAACTGTTTTTT. Supplemented by reference TRBV7-9 and TRBJ1-4, the full variable domain reads DTGVSQNPRHKITKRGQNVTFRCDPISEHNRLYWYRQTLGQGPEFLTYFQNEAQLEKSRLLSDRFSAERPKGSFSTLEIQRTEQGDSAMYLCASSWGQGSYEKLFFGSGTQLSVL.

This chain joins TRBV5-8 and TRBJ2-7, with 7 positions matching TRBD1. With 1 base clipped from V and 3 bases from J, the junction kept 13 bases outside the gene matches. The CDR3 extends over 17 amino acids. Germline values: CDR1 SGHTS, CDR2 YDEGEE. The CDR3 here is CASSLFTGSGGSYEQYF. The CDR3 nucleotides are TGTGCCAGCAGCTTGTTTACCGGTTCAGGGGGAAGCTACGAGCAGTACTTC.

This clonotype was picked up a small number of times. The chain links TRBV5-1 to TRBJ2-6; tentative D call: TRBD2 (5 bases). The V end lost 4 bases, the J end lost 3 bases, and 14 bases lay between the germline ends. The CDR3 totals 16 residues. From germline, CDR1 is SGHRS and CDR2 YFSETQ. The CDR3 is CASSPIRGFGANVLTF. The CDR3 DNA is TGCGCCAGCAGCCCCATACGGGGTTTTGGGGCCAACGTCCTGACTTTC. Variable domain in full (rest from reference TRBV5-1 and TRBJ2-6): KAGVTQTPRYLIKTRGQQVTLSCSPISGHRSVSWYQQTPGQGLQFLFEYFSETQRNKGNFPGRFSGRQFSNSRSEMNVSTLELGDSALYLCASSPIRGFGANVLTFGAGSRLTVL.

This sequence joins TRBV7-2 and TRBJ2-7; tentative D call: TRBD2 (6 bases). There are 14 residues in the CDR3. V was trimmed by 3 bases and J by 2 bases, leaving 11 bases between them. Germline CDR1 is SGHTA and CDR2 is FQGNSA. This CDR3 is CASSFPGETYEQYF. DNA for the CDR3: TGTGCCAGCAGCTTCCCGGGGGAGACCTACGAGCAGTACTTC.

V usage is TRBV11-2 and J usage is TRBJ1-5; D is uncertain. From germline, CDR1 is SGHAT and CDR2 FQNNGV. Trimming cost V 5 bases and J 0 bases, with 14 bases left between them. The CDR3 covers 16 residues. The CDR3, as DNA: TGTGCCAGCAGCCAAAGGGCAGATAATAGCAATCAGCCCCAGCATTTT. It specifies CASSQRADNSNQPQHF.

Many counts were recorded for this clonotype. The chain employs TRBV7-3 and TRBJ2-7; a weak D match, TRBD2 (5 bases). The CDR3 totals 17 residues. V was clipped by 1 base and J by 0 bases, with 16 bases between them. Germline V gene data show CDR1 as SGHTA and CDR2 as FQGTGA. CDR3 DNA sequence: TGTGCCAGCAGCTTAAAGATTGAGGGAGACCCCTCCTACGAGCAGTACTTC. This encodes CASSLKIEGDPSYEQYF.

V and J are TRBV7-9 and TRBJ2-1; TRBD2 is a possible D gene (5 bases). Germline V gene lookup returns CDR1 SEHNR and CDR2 FQNEAQ (reference sequence). The CDR3 consists of 15 residues. With 5 bases removed from V and 0 bases from J, the gap between germline ends came to 11 bases. The CDR3 is CASSPYGDSYNEQFF. In DNA, the CDR3 is TGTGCCAGCAGCCCTTACGGGGACTCCTACAATGAGCAGTTCTTC.

This clonotype showed up just a few times. This rearrangement joins TRBV18 to TRBJ2-3, with TRBD1 matching over 8 bases. Germline V gene data show CDR1 as KGHSH and CDR2 as LQKENI. J was trimmed by 8 bases and V by 6 bases; bases with no gene match: 7. The length of the CDR3 is 13 residues. The CDR3 region is CASSPSRGRTQYF. CDR3 DNA: TGTGCCAGCTCGCCGAGCAGGGGGCGTACGCAGTATTTT.

V and J are TRBV12-3 or TRBV12-4 and TRBJ1-4; no clear D. V gave up 0 bases and J gave up 7 bases, with 6 bases separating them. The CDR3 loop spans 13 amino acids. The DNA of the CDR3 is TGTGCCAGCAGTTTAGCCGGACGTGAAAAACTGTTTTTT. Translated: CASSLAGREKLFF.

Comment on this clonotype: A junction boundary mismatches the germline segment, possibly from a read error. The genes are TRBV28 and TRBJ2-3; unclear D gene. Germline-derived CDR1 and CDR2 are MDHEN and SYDVKM. The CDR3 loop spans 15 amino acids. In DNA, the CDR3 is TGTGCCAGCAGCGCCCCCGGCGTCAGCACAGATGCGCAGTATTTT. It encodes CASSAPGVSTDAQYF.